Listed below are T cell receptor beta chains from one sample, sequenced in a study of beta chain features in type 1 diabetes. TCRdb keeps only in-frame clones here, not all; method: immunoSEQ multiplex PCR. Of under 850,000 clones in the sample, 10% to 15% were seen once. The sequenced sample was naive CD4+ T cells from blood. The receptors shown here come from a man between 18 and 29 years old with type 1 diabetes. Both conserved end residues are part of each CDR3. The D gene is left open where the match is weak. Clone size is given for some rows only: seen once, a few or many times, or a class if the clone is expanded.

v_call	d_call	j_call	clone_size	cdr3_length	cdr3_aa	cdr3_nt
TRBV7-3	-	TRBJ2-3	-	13	CASSHRATDTQYF	TGTGCCAGCAGCCACAGAGCCACAGATACGCAGTATTTT
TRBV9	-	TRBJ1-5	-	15	CASSVEDSPNQPQHF	TGTGCCAGCAGCGTAGAGGACAGCCCAAATCAGCCCCAGCATTTT
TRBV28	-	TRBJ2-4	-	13	CASSQPGRNIQYF	TGTGCCAGCAGTCAACCGGGACGGAACATTCAGTACTTC
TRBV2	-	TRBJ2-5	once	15	CASSDGFRYEETQYF	TGTGCCAGCAGTGACGGTTTTAGGTACGAAGAGACCCAGTACTTC
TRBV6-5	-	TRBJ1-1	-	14	CASSYEGLNTEAFF	TGTGCCAGCAGTTATGAGGGGTTGAACACTGAAGCTTTCTTT
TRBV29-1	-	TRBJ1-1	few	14	CSALNRAPNTEAFF	TGCAGCGCCCTAAACAGGGCCCCAAACACTGAAGCTTTCTTT
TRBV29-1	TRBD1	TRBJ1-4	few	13	CSVAPGGNEKLFF	TGCAGCGTTGCTCCAGGGGGAAATGAAAAACTGTTTTTT
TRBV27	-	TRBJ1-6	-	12	CASSQGISPLHF	TGTGCCAGCAGCCAGGGAATTTCACCCCTCCACTTT
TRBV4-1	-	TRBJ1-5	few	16	CASSRGPPSGNQPQHF	TGCGCCAGCAGCCGAGGACCGCCCTCGGGCAATCAGCCCCAGCATTTT
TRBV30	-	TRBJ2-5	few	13	CAWSIQAQETQYF	TGTGCCTGGAGTATACAGGCTCAAGAGACCCAGTACTTC
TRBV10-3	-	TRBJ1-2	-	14	CATEQGGGNYGYTF	TGTGCCACCGAGCAAGGAGGGGGGAACTATGGCTACACCTTC
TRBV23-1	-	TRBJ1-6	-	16	CASSRYGGAENSPLHF	TGCGCCAGCAGCCGTTACGGGGGCGCGGAGAATTCACCCCTCCACTTT
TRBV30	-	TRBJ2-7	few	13	CAWGGDSSYEQYF	TGTGCCTGGGGGGGTGACAGCTCCTACGAGCAGTACTTC
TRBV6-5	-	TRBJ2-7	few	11	CASKAGNEQYF	TGTGCCAGCAAGGCAGGTAACGAGCAGTACTTC
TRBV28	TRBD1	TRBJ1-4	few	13	CASSSPGRTGEVF	TGTGCCAGCAGTTCGCCCGGTAGGACAGGCGAGGTTTTT
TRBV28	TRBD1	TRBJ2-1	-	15	CASSAGTGWKNEQFF	TGTGCCAGCAGTGCCGGGACAGGGTGGAAAAATGAGCAGTTCTTC
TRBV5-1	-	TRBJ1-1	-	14	CASSLDGVNTEAFF	TGCGCCAGCAGCTTAGACGGAGTGAACACTGAAGCTTTCTTT
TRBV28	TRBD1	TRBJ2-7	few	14	CASSSPGTADEQYF	TGTGCCAGCAGTTCACCCGGGACAGCTGACGAGCAGTACTTC
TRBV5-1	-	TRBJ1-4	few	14	CASSLETVNEKLFF	TGCGCCAGCAGCTTGGAGACAGTTAATGAAAAACTGTTTTTT
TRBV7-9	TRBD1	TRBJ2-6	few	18	CASSLGQGTMFGANVLTF	TGTGCCAGCAGCTTAGGACAGGGGACAATGTTTGGGGCCAACGTCCTGACTTTC
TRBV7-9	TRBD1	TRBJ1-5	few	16	CASSLAVGQGAQPQHF	TGTGCCAGCAGCTTAGCGGTAGGACAGGGCGCTCAGCCCCAGCATTTT
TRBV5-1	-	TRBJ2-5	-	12	CASSTLQETQYF	TGCGCCAGCAGCACCTTACAAGAGACCCAGTACTTC
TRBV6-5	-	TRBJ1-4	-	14	CASSLGPQREKLFF	TGTGCCAGCAGTCTAGGACCCCAGCGGGAAAAACTGTTTTTT
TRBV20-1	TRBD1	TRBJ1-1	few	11	CSATRGSEAFF	TGCAGTGCTACCAGGGGGTCTGAAGCTTTCTTT
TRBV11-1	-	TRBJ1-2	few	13	CASSVQENYGYTF	TGTGCCAGCAGCGTACAGGAAAACTATGGCTACACCTTC
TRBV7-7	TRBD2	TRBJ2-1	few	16	CASSLGAGDPYNEQFF	TGTGCCAGCAGCTTGGGCGCGGGGGATCCCTACAATGAGCAGTTCTTC
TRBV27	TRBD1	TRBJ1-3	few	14	CASSSPGQGNTIYF	TGTGCCAGCAGTTCTCCGGGACAGGGAAACACCATATATTTT
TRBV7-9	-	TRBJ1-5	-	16	CASSSEQGMGNQPQHF	TGTGCCAGCAGCTCGGAGCAGGGAATGGGCAATCAGCCCCAGCATTTT
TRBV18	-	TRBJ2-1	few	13	CASSPGQEGEQFF	TGTGCCAGCTCACCTGGACAGGAGGGTGAGCAGTTCTTC
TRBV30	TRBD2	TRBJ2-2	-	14	CAWSGVAGAVELFF	TGTGCCTGGAGTGGGGTAGCGGGGGCTGTGGAGCTGTTTTTT
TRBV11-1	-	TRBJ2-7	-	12	CASRRGSYEQYF	TGTGCCAGCAGAAGGGGTTCCTACGAGCAGTACTTC
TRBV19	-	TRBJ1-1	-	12	CASTDRGTEAFF	TGTGCCAGCACGGACAGAGGCACTGAAGCTTTCTTT
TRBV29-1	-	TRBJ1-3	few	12	CSVEAPGNTIYF	TGCAGCGTTGAAGCCCCTGGAAACACCATATATTTT
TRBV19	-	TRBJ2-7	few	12	CASSIGRREQHF	TGTGCCAGTAGTATAGGTCGACGCGAGCAGCACTTC
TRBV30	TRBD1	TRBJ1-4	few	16	CAWSPFPRGRNEKLFF	TGTGCCTGGAGCCCCTTCCCCAGGGGGCGAAATGAAAAACTGTTTTTT
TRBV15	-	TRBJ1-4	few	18	CATSRDWVGIATNEKLFF	TGTGCCACCAGCAGAGATTGGGTAGGAATTGCAACTAATGAAAAACTGTTTTTT
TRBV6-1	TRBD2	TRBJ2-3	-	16	CASSETSGGHTDTQYF	TGTGCCAGCAGTGAGACTAGCGGGGGGCACACAGATACGCAGTATTTT
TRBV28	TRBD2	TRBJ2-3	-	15	CASAWGAGSTDTQYF	TGTGCCAGCGCCTGGGGAGCGGGGAGCACAGATACGCAGTATTTT
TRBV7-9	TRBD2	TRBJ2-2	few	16	CASSLGLAGDTGELFF	TGTGCCAGCAGCTTGGGACTAGCGGGGGACACCGGGGAGCTGTTTTTT
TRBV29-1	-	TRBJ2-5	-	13	CSVDPLNQETQYF	TGCAGCGTAGACCCTCTGAACCAAGAGACCCAGTACTTC
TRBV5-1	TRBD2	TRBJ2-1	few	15	CASSPLGGAYNEQFF	TGCGCCAGCAGCCCCTTGGGAGGGGCCTACAATGAGCAGTTCTTC
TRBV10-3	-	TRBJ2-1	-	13	CAISPGPQGEQFF	TGTGCCATCAGTCCGGGTCCCCAAGGGGAGCAGTTCTTC
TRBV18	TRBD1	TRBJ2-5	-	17	CASSAGTGLLTQETQYF	TGTGCCAGCTCTGCCGGGACAGGCCTCCTTACTCAAGAGACCCAGTACTTC
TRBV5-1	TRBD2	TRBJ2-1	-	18	CASSPRRTSGGLHDEQFF	TGCGCCAGCAGCCCGAGGCGGACTAGCGGGGGGTTGCATGATGAGCAGTTCTTC
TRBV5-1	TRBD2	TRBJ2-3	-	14	CASSRAGASDTQYF	TGCGCCAGCAGCAGAGCGGGGGCTTCAGATACGCAGTATTTT
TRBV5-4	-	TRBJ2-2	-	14	CASSLRSGGGELFF	TGTGCCAGCAGCCTCCGGTCGGGTGGCGGGGAGCTGTTTTTT
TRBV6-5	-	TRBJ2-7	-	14	CASSSGASSYEQYF	TGTGCCAGCAGCTCGGGGGCCAGCTCCTACGAGCAGTACTTC
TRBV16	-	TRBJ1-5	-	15	CASSQSGGGNQPQHF	TGTGCCAGCAGCCAATCGGGGGGCGGGAATCAGCCCCAGCATTTT
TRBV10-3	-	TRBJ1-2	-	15	CAISESVGPEGGYTF	TGTGCCATCAGTGAGTCGGTCGGCCCAGAGGGTGGCTACACCTTC
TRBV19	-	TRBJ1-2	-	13	CASSTGQYYGYTF	TGTGCCAGTAGTACAGGACAGTACTATGGCTACACCTTC
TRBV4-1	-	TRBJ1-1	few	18	CASSQGGHGAPLNTEAFF	TGCGCCAGCAGCCAAGGGGGGCATGGGGCACCGTTGAACACTGAAGCTTTCTTT
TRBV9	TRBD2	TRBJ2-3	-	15	CASSGGTISTDTQYF	TGTGCCAGCAGCGGCGGGACTATTAGCACAGATACGCAGTATTTT
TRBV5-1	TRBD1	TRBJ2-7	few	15	CASSSRGTGAYEQYF	TGCGCCAGCAGCTCTCGGGGGACAGGAGCCTACGAGCAGTACTTC
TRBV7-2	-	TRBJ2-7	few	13	CASSSGVSYEQYF	TGTGCCAGCAGCTCCGGAGTGTCCTACGAGCAGTACTTC
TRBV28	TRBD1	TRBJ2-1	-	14	CASNSGQDYNEQFF	TGTGCCAGCAACTCGGGACAGGACTACAATGAGCAGTTCTTC
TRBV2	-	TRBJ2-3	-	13	CATRRPSLDTQYF	TGTGCCACTCGCCGGCCCTCCTTAGATACGCAGTATTTT
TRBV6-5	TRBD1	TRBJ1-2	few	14	CASTPGQGSYGYTF	TGTGCCAGCACCCCGGGACAGGGAAGCTATGGCTACACCTTC